The TCR beta chain under discussion was sequenced for a study of T-cell reconstitution after alpha-beta-depleted transplantation in children (dated by TCRdb to the mid-2010s). In terms of the full investigation: Using TCR repertoire profiling, the study followed T-cell immune reconstitution in a quantitative way in children after TCRalphabeta/CD19-depleted allogeneic hematopoietic cell transplantation.

The CDR3 numbers 14 residues from cysteine through phenylalanine. CDR3 DNA is the only sequence kept; it has 42 bases, read in frame from the first base. Interpreted using the paper, the treatment or condition label stands for: allogeneic hematopoietic cell transplantation with graft depleted of TCRalphabeta T cells and CD19 B cells. TCRalphabeta/CD19-depleted allogeneic hematopoietic cell grafts were given to the transplant recipients, all of whom were children. The library was made by PCR. The data were produced on an Illumina HiSeq 2500. TCR library preparation used molecular barcoding, with unique molecular identifiers applied to normalize quantification of the TCRbeta repertoire. In TCRdb, the public reads were trimmed at Q25 with fastp and aligned with MiXCR, with productive beta chains retained. Each CDR3 protein appears once, grouped with its most common genes and DNA. This sample holds around 450,000 distinct CDR3 sequences; roughly a tenth were observed only once. Clones ranked in the top ten supply 2% to 2.5% of the sample.

Concerning this clonotype: The antigen it binds to is not known. Base qualities are not recorded, but no much larger clone differs from it by a single base.

Study-level results and caveats: Apparently early alphabetaT-cell count recovery about two months after transplant reportedly relied on only several hundred rapidly expanded clones derived from non-depleted graft cells. The frequencies of hyperexpanded clones fell over the following months, and after one year, T-cell counts and TCRbeta diversity were mostly attributed to newly produced T cells. In some patients, high TCRbeta diversity at day 60 was attributed to recipient T cells and intrathymic progenitors that had survived conditioning.

This material consisted of PBMCs, taken before TCRalphabeta/CD19-depleted stem cell transplant. The TCR sequence derives from a child aged 2-15 years with inherited bone marrow failure, due to receive a stem cell transplant. The chain links TRBV21-1 with TRBJ2-7; the table's TRBD1 call for D was not verified on the DNA. TRBV21-1 counts as a pseudogene. In nucleotide form, the sequence is TGTGCCAGCAGCAAGCCATGGGGGTTTTACGAGCAGTACTTC. Translated, it gives CASSKPWGFYEQYF.